The clone carrying this TCR beta chain was observed at least ten times. Its specificity is unknown. This sample is drawn from a study of blood T cells in healthy people across ages. Study-level findings and limits: The unsorted PBMCs prevented any conclusive comparison of naive versus antigen-experienced cells.

The authors ran a second PCR of 7 to 11 cycles using a sample-barcoded 5' primer and a J-beta primer mix. TCRdb re-called the 5' RACE reads through MiXCR, storing one row per CDR3 protein. Of fewer than 800,000 distinct CDR3 sequences in the sample, around 21% were seen once. The germline CDR1 and CDR2 sequences are SGHRS and YFSETQ. The CDR3 contains 15 residues. V was clipped by 5 bases and J by 0 bases; unmatched bases: 7. All donors came from Russia, were Caucasian and healthy, and spanned ages about 6 to 90. Sequencing was done on a sample of blood. The clonotype was recovered from a man between 65 and 85 years old in good health. The genes are TRBV5-1 and TRBJ2-7; 8 bases agree with TRBD2. CDR3 sequence: CASRHTTSASYEQYF. The CDR3 DNA reads as TGCGCCAGCAGACACACGACTAGCGCCTCCTACGAGCAGTACTTC.